The clone carrying this T cell receptor beta chain was recorded at least ten times. The antigen is undetermined. The sample originates from a study of CD8 T cells in ankylosing spondylitis. Study-wide results and caveats: What appeared characteristic of ankylosing spondylitis blood was a TCR beta motif of several highly homologous variants. Reports of some motif variants in reactive arthritis synovial fluid and blood predate this one.

The authors made TCR beta libraries by quantitative 5'-RACE with molecular barcodes. One entry per CDR3 protein, called by TCRdb with MiXCR from the 5' RACE reads. The sample has some 220,000 distinct CDR3 sequences, 6% to 8% seen once. Germline V gene lookup returns CDR1 SQVTM and CDR2 ANQGSEA. The CDR3 contains 10 residues. V was clipped by 3 bases and J by 8 bases, with 6 bases between them. V gene TRBV29-1 combines with J gene TRBJ2-3; D gene ambiguous. The sequencing sample was made of blood, either unsorted or a sorted T cell fraction (not recorded which). The clonotype comes from a male donor with ankylosing spondylitis. The CDR3 nucleotides read TGCAGCGTTGATTCTGGTACGCAGTATTTT. Its protein is CSVDSGTQYF.